This T cell receptor (beta chain) was recorded in a study of T cell responses to AZD1222 COVID-19 vaccine. Germline CDR1 MRHNA, CDR2 SNTAGT. CDR3 size: 16 residues. V gave up 4 bases and J gave up 5 bases; unmatched junction bases: 11. Findings and limits, study-wide: Samples come after the peak T cell response, not at day 14. Clonal diversity was possibly underestimated, and white British individuals and females predominated among donors.

Concerning this clone itself: Its antigen is currently unknown.

Here immunoSEQ multiplex PCR was the method, and the copy in TCRdb shows in-frame clones only, minus some. The sample holds roughly 100,000 clones, around 90% seen once. The source was peripheral blood, collected on day 0 of AZD1222 vaccination. The gene calls are TRBV6-4 and TRBJ2-1, with TRBD2 matching 7 bases. The receptor comes from an adult in good health. The CDR3 region is CASSGVSGRGHNEQFF. CDR3 sequence (DNA): TGTGCCAGCAGTGGGGTGTCGGGGAGGGGACACAATGAGCAGTTCTTC.